Shown below are 2 T cell receptor beta chains from a single sample sequenced in a study of spatial heterogeneity in lung cancer (dated 2019 in TCRdb). The library was built by means of 5' RACE. TCRdb records NextSeq 500 as the sequencer. TCRdb trimmed public reads at Q25 via fastp, called clones via MiXCR and kept in-frame beta chains. Rows are combined by CDR3 protein, so each entry shows the most common genes and DNA. This sample gives about 95,000 distinct CDR3 sequences in total; 7.5% to 10% of them show up just once. The top ten clonotypes cover 6.9% of the sample. Reading the label with the study, this specimen's time point is: sample taken at primary tumor resection. For TCR sequencing, whole RNA was extracted from tumor and nontumor lung tissue, or from cryopreserved PBMC samples, and no cell sorting was done. The sequencing used PBMCs, collected at surgery. Receptors were obtained from a male donor with early-stage non-small cell lung cancer.

This clonotype was detected only a few times. The chain has TRBV12-3 or TRBV12-4 and TRBJ1-1; no definite D call. This CDR3 contains 12 residues. V lost 6 bases to trimming and J lost 7 bases, with 12 bases between them. CDR3 in amino acids: CASRLVFGEAFF. The DNA for the CDR3 is TGTGCCAGCAGACTGGTTTTTGGTGAAGCTTTCTTT.

The chain combines TRBV10-3 with TRBJ2-1, with D perhaps matching TRBD1 or TRBD2 (7 bases each). This CDR3 contains 15 residues. The V end lost 0 bases, the J end lost 6 bases, and 12 bases lay between the germline ends. The V gene's germline CDR1 is ENHRY and CDR2 SYGVKD. Here the CDR3 DNA reads TGTGCCATCAGTGAGTCGCAGGGGGGGTCCAATGAGCAGTTCTTC. Amino acid sequence: CAISESQGGSNEQFF.